The 21 T cell receptor beta chains below all came from one sample that was sequenced in a study of shared clonotypes between healthy human individuals. Some clones are missing from TCRdb's copy, which holds only in-frame ones; the method was immunoSEQ multiplex PCR. The data show about 2.3 million clones, approximately 93% seen once. Material for sequencing was naive CD4+ T cells from PBMCs. As for subset: CD45RA+ positively selected. The receptor set was obtained from a man aged 18-30 years in good health. Some clones in this sample may be carry-over from other donors' samples.

This chain links TRBV7-2 with TRBJ2-1; 7 bases agree with TRBD2. The CDR3 is 17 residues long. Trimming removed 1 base from V and 0 bases from J; junction bases left unmatched: 6. Germline assignment: CDR1 SGHTA and CDR2 FQGNSA. CDR3 nucleotides: TGTGCCAGCAGCTTAGAGGCTAGCGGCATCTCCTACAATGAGCAGTTCTTC. Translated: CASSLEASGISYNEQFF. Drawing the rest from reference TRBV7-2 and TRBJ2-1, the complete variable domain is GAGVSQSPSNKVTEKGKDVELRCDPISGHTALYWYRQSLGQGLEFLIYFQGNSAPDKSGLPSDRFSAERTGGSVSTLTIQRTQQEDSAVYLCASSLEASGISYNEQFFGPGTRLTVL.

J is TRBJ1-5 and V is TRBV19; D is unclear. Germline V gene data show CDR1 as LNHDA and CDR2 as SQIVND (reference sequence). CDR3 length equals 16 residues. Trimming shortened V by 3 bases and J by 0 bases, and 12 bases separated the two germline ends. The CDR3 DNA reads as TGTGCCAGTAGTATTCACGGTAGGGATAGCAATCAGCCCCAGCATTTT. It translates to CASSIHGRDSNQPQHF.

The CDR3 region has the DNA TGTGCCAGCAGCTTGGACGGGACAGGGGTCTACGAGCAGTACTTC. Its translation is CASSLDGTGVYEQYF. The chain recombines TRBV5-4 with TRBJ2-7; 10 nucleotides match TRBD1. Germline V lookup: CDR1 SGHNT, CDR2 YYREEE (reference sequence). With 0 bases clipped from V and 3 bases from J, the junction kept 3 bases outside the gene matches. The CDR3 consists of 15 residues.

The chain carries TRBV5-1 and TRBJ2-3; 8 bases agree with TRBD1. The CDR3 is made up of 16 amino acids. J lost 5 bases, V lost 6 bases, and 14 bases had no gene match. Looked up from germline, CDR1 is SGHRS and CDR2 is YFSETQ. In DNA form, the CDR3 reads TGCGCCAGCAAATTTCTACTGACAGGGGCGGTAGATACGCAGTATTTT. Protein: CASKFLLTGAVDTQYF. Based on the CDR3 plus reference TRBV5-1 and TRBJ2-3, the full variable domain is KAGVTQTPRYLIKTRGQQVTLSCSPISGHRSVSWYQQTPGQGLQFLFEYFSETQRNKGNFPGRFSGRQFSNSRSEMNVSTLELGDSALYLCASKFLLTGAVDTQYFGPGTRLTVL.

The chain uses TRBV6-5 and TRBJ2-7, with 7 bases aligning to TRBD1. Germline CDR1 is MNHEY and CDR2 is SVGAGI. This CDR3 has 15 amino acids. J lost 3 bases, V lost 0 bases, and 5 bases had no gene match. The CDR3 here is CASSYSLTGVYEQYF. The CDR3 nucleotides read TGTGCCAGCAGTTACTCACTTACAGGGGTCTACGAGCAGTACTTC.

The CDR3: CASSQERVGPETQYF. The CDR3 DNA reads as TGTGCCAGCAGCCAAGAACGCGTCGGGCCAGAGACCCAGTACTTC. The chain is built from TRBV14 and TRBJ2-5; D unresolved. Deletions cut 0 bases from V and 4 bases from J, with 12 bases between. The CDR3 extends over 15 amino acids. Looked up from germline, CDR1 is SGHDN and CDR2 is FVKESK. Full variable domain (outside the CDR3, taken from reference TRBV14 and TRBJ2-5): EAGVTQFPSHSVIEKGQTVTLRCDPISGHDNLYWYRRVMGKEIKFLLHFVKESKQDESGMPNNRFLAERTGGTYSTLKVQPAELEDSGVYFCASSQERVGPETQYFGPGTRLLVL.

V gene TRBV7-9 combines with J gene TRBJ1-2, with TRBD1 as a possible D gene (5 bases). The germline gives CDR1 SEHNR, CDR2 FQNEAQ (reference sequence). Trimming removed 1 base at V and 10 bases at J, with 10 bases between. This CDR3 has 12 residues. The DNA for the CDR3 is TGTGCCAGCAGCTTAGGACAGACGGCCTACACCTTC. This translates into CASSLGQTAYTF.

The J gene is TRBJ1-2, the V gene TRBV9; D is uncertain. Germline CDR1 is SGDLS and CDR2 is YYNGEE. The CDR3 contains 15 residues. V lost 1 base to trimming and J lost 1 base, with 11 bases between them. This CDR3 is CASSVNAQINYGYTF. In DNA, the CDR3 is TGTGCCAGCAGCGTAAACGCGCAGATTAACTATGGCTACACCTTC. Drawing the rest from reference TRBV9 and TRBJ1-2, the complete variable domain is DSGVTQTPKHLITATGQRVTLRCSPRSGDLSVYWYQQSLDQGLQFLIQYYNGEERAKGNILERFSAQQFPDLHSELNLSSLELGDSALYFCASSVNAQINYGYTFGSGTRLTVV.

This chain joins TRBV7-7 and TRBJ1-1; TRBD1 aligns across 8 bases. The V and J ends lost 3 bases and 2 bases, in that order; junction bases with no gene match: 20. Germline CDR1 SSHAT, CDR2 FNYEAQ (reference sequence). This CDR3 has 20 amino acids. As DNA, the CDR3 is TGTGCCAGCAGCTTCGATATCAGTGGGGACAGGCCCTTGGGAAACACTGAAGCTTTCTTT. Encoded protein: CASSFDISGDRPLGNTEAFF.

The V and J genes are TRBV10-3 and TRBJ2-1; perhaps TRBD2 as D (6 bases). V lost 6 bases, J lost 5 bases, and 11 bases lay in between. CDR1 and CDR2 (germline): ENHRY, SYGVKD. The CDR3 sequence is 13 residues long. The CDR3 protein is CAIRRDSDNEQFF. The CDR3 DNA is TGTGCCATCAGGAGGGACTCTGACAATGAGCAGTTCTTC.

The chain joins TRBV6-5 to TRBJ1-2; 7 bases map to TRBD1. This CDR3 spans 14 amino acids. Per germline, CDR1 MNHEY and CDR2 SVGAGI. V lost 2 bases, J lost 7 bases, and 7 bases stayed unmatched. DNA for the CDR3: TGTGCCAGCAGTTACCGGGCAGGGGGATTTGGCTACACCTTC. It is translated as CASSYRAGGFGYTF.

J is TRBJ2-7 and V is TRBV27; 8 nucleotides line up with TRBD2. The CDR3 is 12 residues long. The germline V gene has CDR1 MNHEY and CDR2 SMNVEV (reference sequence). This CDR3 is CTPEGRGVRQYF. The CDR3 region has the DNA TGTACTCCCGAAGGGCGGGGGGTGCGGCAGTACTTC.

The V gene is TRBV19, the J gene TRBJ2-2; 7 bases fit TRBD1. Trimming at V came to 8 bases and at J to 11 bases, leaving 8 bases not matched to a gene. The CDR3 has 12 amino acids. Per germline, CDR1 LNHDA and CDR2 SQIVND (reference sequence). The CDR3 nucleotides read TGTGCCAGTGGAAGGCAGGGGGTCGAGCTGTTTTTT. This gives the protein CASGRQGVELFF. The full variable domain, with the rest looked up from reference TRBV19 and TRBJ2-2, is DGGITQSPKYLFRKEGQNVTLSCEQNLNHDAMYWYRQDPGQGLRLIYYSQIVNDFQKGDIAEGYSVSREKKESFPLTVTSAQKNPTAFYLCASGRQGVELFFGEGSRLTVL.

The chain recombines TRBV20-1 with TRBJ2-5, with D perhaps TRBD1 or TRBD2 (5 bases each). V was shortened by 6 bases and J by 5 bases, with 10 bases between the two germline ends. CDR1 DFQATT and CDR2 SNEGSKA come from the germline V gene (reference sequence). This CDR3 has 11 residues. Here the CDR3 reads CSAPGPETQYF. The CDR3 DNA is TGCAGTGCCCCGGGACCGGAGACCCAGTACTTC.

The chain has TRBV6-5 and TRBJ2-7; 12 bases map to TRBD2. The CDR3 has 15 residues. V lost 6 bases to trimming and J lost 5 bases; unmatched junction nucleotides: 8. CDR1 is MNHEY, CDR2 SVGAGI, per germline. The CDR3 protein is CASRRLAGVGHEQYF. CDR3 DNA sequence: TGTGCCAGCAGGCGACTAGCGGGAGTTGGCCACGAGCAGTACTTC.

The J gene is TRBJ2-7, the V gene TRBV18; the match to TRBD1 covers 7 bases. Germline V gene lookup returns CDR1 KGHSH and CDR2 LQKENI. The ends lost 0 bases at V and 2 bases at J; junction bases unmatched: 4. This CDR3 contains 15 residues. The CDR3 sequence is CASSPPGQSAYEQYF. CDR3 sequence (DNA): TGTGCCAGCTCACCACCGGGACAGTCGGCCTACGAGCAGTACTTC.

The chain joins TRBV2 to TRBJ2-7, with 11 bases matching TRBD2. The J segment lost 4 bases and the V segment lost 4 bases, leaving 6 bases of the junction unmatched. This CDR3 is built from 15 residues. Germline CDR1 reads SNHLY; CDR2 reads FYNNEI. The CDR3 protein is CASSGRTSGSYEQYF. The DNA of the CDR3 is TGTGCCAGCAGTGGCAGAACTAGCGGGAGTTACGAGCAGTACTTC.

The chain couples TRBV5-1 to TRBJ2-7; 10 nucleotides agree with TRBD1. CDR1 is SGHRS, CDR2 YFSETQ, per germline. The CDR3 sequence is 14 residues long. Germline trimming cut 4 bases from V and 3 bases from J; bases unmatched to any gene: 4. The CDR3 loop is CASSPGTGDYEQYF. The CDR3, as DNA: TGCGCCAGCAGCCCCGGGACAGGGGACTACGAGCAGTACTTC.

The gene calls are TRBV20-1 and TRBJ2-1, with D uncertain. CDR1 and CDR2 (germline): DFQATT, SNEGSKA (reference sequence). CDR3 length: 10 amino acids. The V and J ends lost 2 bases and 8 bases respectively, with 4 bases between them. CDR3 amino acids: CSARKYEQFF. In DNA form, the CDR3 reads TGCAGTGCTAGAAAGTATGAGCAGTTCTTC.

The J gene is TRBJ1-1, the V gene TRBV27; D gene uncertain. The CDR3 has 14 amino acids. CDR1 is MNHEY, CDR2 SMNVEV, per germline (reference sequence). Deletions cut 0 bases from V and 1 base from J, with 6 bases between. CDR3 sequence: CASSLSAGNTEAFF. The DNA of the CDR3 is TGTGCCAGCAGTTTATCAGCCGGGAACACTGAAGCTTTCTTT.

The rearrangement uses TRBV28 and TRBJ1-2; the match to TRBD1 covers 12 bases. The CDR3 is made up of 14 amino acids. After removal of 6 bases from V and 8 bases from J, the junction contained 7 bases not matched to a gene. The germline gives CDR1 MDHEN, CDR2 SYDVKM. The CDR3 sequence is CASSPAGTGGGYTF. CDR3 nucleotide sequence: TGTGCCAGCAGCCCTGCCGGGACAGGGGGCGGCTACACCTTC.